This is a list of T cell receptor beta chains from one sample in a study of blood T cells in healthy people across ages. TCRdb passed the 5' RACE reads through MiXCR, listing each CDR3 protein once. The sample records 800,000 or so distinct CDR3 sequences, 20% to 25% being singletons. The sample was also reused in another study, on T cells of mothers and their children.

Sequenced material: blood. These receptor sequences come from a boy aged 10-17 years in good health. Each CDR3 is given without its conserved first and last residue.

J,V,CDR3
TRBJ2-7,TRBV30,AWAGVHSYEQY
TRBJ2-5,TRBV4-3,ASSQASSAGAQY
TRBJ2-7,TRBV20-1,SARGGGAYYEQY
TRBJ2-3,TRBV7-3,ASSLSGIQNTQY
TRBJ1-2,TRBV18,ASSLFSGGTDGYT
TRBJ2-3,TRBV5-1,ASSLGPRGADTQY
TRBJ1-6,TRBV20-1,SAREASAVNSPLH
TRBJ1-1,TRBV5-5,ASSLGRATEAF
TRBJ2-3,TRBV14,ASSTKGTSGRPRASTDTQY
TRBJ2-2,TRBV20-1,SARVLDRTFSGELF
TRBJ1-4,TRBV28,ASRPTTEGGKLF
TRBJ2-7,TRBV7-9,ASAPGRSYEQY
TRBJ2-7,TRBV27,ASSLSVREIYEQY
TRBJ2-7,TRBV27,ASRAGASYEQY
TRBJ2-2,TRBV5-1,ASSLGYASEELF
TRBJ2-1,TRBV9,ASSGSTGYNEQF